The 28 T cell receptor beta chains below come from one sample, sequenced in a study of blood T cell repertoires in COVID-19. TCRdb's table, derived via immunoSEQ multiplex PCR, lists solely in-frame clones and lacks some. This table holds some 69,000 clones, 80% to 95% found once. The sample was peripheral blood. These TCRs come from a man aged 50 or older with COVID-19, enrolled during active disease.

CDR3 bases: TGCGCCAGCAGCCAAGATCTTCGGGAGGGCCTCGAGCAGTACTTC. This translates into CASSQDLREGLEQYF. This chain joins TRBV4-3 and TRBJ2-7; 8 bases agree with TRBD2. This CDR3 has 15 amino acids. V shed 0 bases, J shed 6 bases, and the junction held 7 bases outside the gene matches. In germline, CDR1 is LGHNA, CDR2 YSLEER.

J is TRBJ1-1 and V is TRBV19; D uncertain. The V gene lost 6 bases and the J gene lost 11 bases, with 19 bases spanning the gap. The CDR3 runs to 13 residues. CDR1 is LNHDA and CDR2 is SQIVND in the germline V gene (reference sequence). CDR3 nucleotides: TGTGCCAGTAGCCTTACAGCGGCGCCTCGCGCTTTCTTT. Translated: CASSLTAAPRAFF. The entire variable domain, with the rest obtained from reference TRBV19 and TRBJ1-1, is as follows: DGGITQSPKYLFRKEGQNVTLSCEQNLNHDAMYWYRQDPGQGLRLIYYSQIVNDFQKGDIAEGYSVSREKKESFPLTVTSAQKNPTAFYLCASSLTAAPRAFFGQGTRLTVV.

The chain couples TRBV7-9 to TRBJ2-2; TRBD1 matches at 12 bases. The CDR3 runs 15 residues. V lost 5 bases and J lost 7; bases outside the gene matches: 5. The germline gives CDR1 SEHNR, CDR2 FQNEAQ (reference sequence). The CDR3, as DNA: TGTGCCAGCAGCGGCGGGACAGGGGGCGGCGGGGAGCTGTTTTTT. Protein: CASSGGTGGGGELFF.

This chain connects TRBV18 to TRBJ1-6; D is ambiguous. Per germline, CDR1 KGHSH and CDR2 LQKENI. Trimming took 2 bases from V and 10 from J, leaving 12 bases between them. This CDR3 has 14 residues. CDR3 nucleotides: TGTGCCAGCTCACCAAGGGCCGAGGGATCACCCCTCCACTTT. This codes for CASSPRAEGSPLHF.

The rearrangement links TRBV11-3 to TRBJ2-5; no definite D call. The CDR3 has 13 residues. Germline CDR1 reads SGHNT; CDR2 reads YENEEA. With 2 bases removed from V and 1 base from J, the gap between germline ends came to 5 bases. For the CDR3, the DNA is TGTGCCAGCAGCTTATTCTCCCAAGAGACCCAGTACTTC. It translates to CASSLFSQETQYF.

The rearrangement links TRBV5-1 to TRBJ2-2; 9 bases are a match to TRBD1. The junction had 8 bases not matched to a gene; V was cut back by 0 bases and J by 5 bases. Germline CDR1 reads SGHRS; CDR2 reads YFSETQ. The CDR3 is 17 amino acids. The CDR3 DNA is TGCGCCAGCAGCTTGGTTCCGGGACAGGGAGATACCGGGGAGCTGTTTTTT. Translated: CASSLVPGQGDTGELFF.

This chain joins TRBV10-3 and TRBJ1-2; 8 nucleotides align to TRBD1. J was trimmed by 4 bases and V by 0 bases; bases with no gene match: 10. The CDR3 runs 17 residues. From germline, CDR1 is ENHRY and CDR2 SYGVKD. In DNA form, the CDR3 reads TGTGCCATCAGTGAGTCGACTCCTGGACAGGGTGCCTATGGCTACACCTTC. It is translated as CAISESTPGQGAYGYTF.

V gene TRBV7-2 combines with J gene TRBJ2-3; tentatively, D is TRBD2 (6 bases). Trimming pared 3 bases from V and 6 bases from J, leaving 19 bases between. CDR1 SGHTA and CDR2 FQGNSA come from the germline V gene. CDR3 length: 16 amino acids. The CDR3 bases are TGTGCCAGCAGCTTGGGGGGTTTGAGAATACGGGATACGCAGTATTTT. Amino acid sequence: CASSLGGLRIRDTQYF.

This clone has only a few counts. The V call is TRBV5-1, the J call TRBJ2-7; TRBD2 aligns across 13 bases. Per the germline V gene, CDR1 is SGHRS and CDR2 is YFSETQ. The CDR3 extends over 19 amino acids. V shed 4 bases and J 5 bases; nucleotides not matched to a gene: 18. CDR3 sequence reads: CASSLRRLAGGAGGDEQYF. CDR3 nucleotides: TGCGCCAGCAGCCTCCGGCGACTAGCGGGAGGCGCTGGGGGCGACGAGCAGTACTTC.

J is TRBJ2-7 and V is TRBV30; D is undetermined. Germline V gene lookup returns CDR1 GTSNPN and CDR2 SVGIG (reference sequence). The CDR3 extends over 12 amino acids. Trimming removed 0 bases at V and 4 bases at J, with 7 bases between. The CDR3 DNA sequence: TGTGCCTGGAGTGTAACTCCGTACGAGCAGTACTTC. It is translated as CAWSVTPYEQYF. Looking up the rest from reference TRBV30 and TRBJ2-7 gives the full variable domain: SQTIHQWPATLVQPVGSPLSLECTVEGTSNPNLYWYRQAAGRGLQLLFYSVGIGQISSEVPQNLSASRPQDRQFILSSKKLLLSDSGFYLCAWSVTPYEQYFGPGTRLTVT.

The genes are TRBV6-5 and TRBJ2-3; 10 bases line up with TRBD2. The trim removed 7 bases at V and 6 bases at J, leaving 7 bases unmatched. The germline V gene has CDR1 MNHEY and CDR2 SVGAGI. The CDR3 length is 14 residues. CDR3 nucleotide sequence: TGTGCCAGCACCCGACTAGCGGGCTCGGATACGCAGTATTTT. Amino acid sequence: CASTRLAGSDTQYF.

The chain recombines TRBV4-3 with TRBJ2-7; the match to TRBD2 covers 11 bases. V was clipped by 3 bases and J by 3 bases; unmatched bases: 7. Per the germline V gene, CDR1 is LGHNA and CDR2 is YSLEER. There are 16 residues in the CDR3. Here the CDR3 reads CASSQVLAGEGYEQYF. The CDR3 nucleotides are TGCGCCAGCAGCCAGGTACTAGCGGGAGAAGGCTACGAGCAGTACTTC.

The genes are TRBV30 and TRBJ2-3; a possible D gene is TRBD1 (5 bases). This CDR3 is 12 amino acids long. The germline V gene has CDR1 GTSNPN and CDR2 SVGIG (reference sequence). V lost 3 bases, J lost 4 bases, and 8 bases lay in between. The chain's CDR3 is CAWSLGADTQYF. As DNA, the CDR3 is TGTGCCTGGAGCCTAGGGGCAGATACGCAGTATTTT.

V is TRBV4-3 and J is TRBJ2-7; 8 positions match TRBD2. The CDR3 has 16 residues. Germline V lookup: CDR1 LGHNA, CDR2 YSLEER. J was trimmed by 4 bases and V by 0 bases; bases with no gene match: 8. The CDR3 DNA follows: TGCGCCAGCAGCCAAGATCGAGCGGGGGTGGTTTACGAGCAGTACTTC. This sequence encodes CASSQDRAGVVYEQYF.

This chain links TRBV4-1 with TRBJ1-1; D gene uncertain. CDR3 length: 15 residues. In germline, CDR1 is MGHRA, CDR2 YSYEKL. Between the trimmed V and J ends, which lost 7 bases and 6 bases, there was a span of 21 bases. CDR3 bases: TGCGCCAGCATCCCAACCCTCGGCGGATACGCTGAAGCTTTCTTT. Residues: CASIPTLGGYAEAFF.

This rearrangement joins TRBV7-9 to TRBJ1-1; D possibly corresponds to TRBD1 (5 bases). Between the trimmed V and J ends, which lost 4 bases and 4 bases, there was a span of 13 bases. The CDR3 length is 14 residues. Germline CDR1 reads SEHNR; CDR2 reads FQNEAQ (reference sequence). The CDR3 sequence is CASSWGSVGTEAFF. CDR3 nucleotide sequence: TGTGCCAGCAGCTGGGGCTCTGTGGGCACTGAAGCTTTCTTT. The whole variable domain, filled in from reference TRBV7-9 and TRBJ1-1, reads DTGVSQNPRHKITKRGQNVTFRCDPISEHNRLYWYRQTLGQGPEFLTYFQNEAQLEKSRLLSDRFSAERPKGSFSTLEIQRTEQGDSAMYLCASSWGSVGTEAFFGQGTRLTVV.

The V and J genes are TRBV7-8 and TRBJ1-2; TRBD1 matches at 10 bases. Trimming at V came to 5 bases and at J to 14 bases, leaving 8 bases not matched to a gene. CDR1 and CDR2 (germline): SGHVS, FQNEAQ. The CDR3 consists of 12 residues. This CDR3 is CASSPGTGVGTF. DNA for the CDR3: TGTGCCAGCAGCCCTGGGACAGGGGTCGGGACCTTC.

The chain employs TRBV12-5 and TRBJ2-5; the D gene is possibly TRBD1 (6 bases). V was shortened by 6 bases and J by 1 base, with 12 bases between the two germline ends. The CDR3 is 14 residues long. Germline V gene lookup returns CDR1 LGHNT and CDR2 FRNRAP. CDR3 DNA: TGTGCTAGTGGAACGGGGACAAGCCAAGAGACCCAGTACTTC. Translating it yields CASGTGTSQETQYF.

V usage is TRBV27 and J usage is TRBJ2-1; D may be TRBD1 (5 bases). The germline V gene encodes CDR1 MNHEY and CDR2 SMNVEV (reference sequence). This CDR3 has 16 residues. V shed 5 bases and J shed 0 bases, with 14 bases lying between them. The CDR3 region is CASSAPTRDSYNEQFF. The CDR3, as DNA: TGTGCCAGCAGTGCCCCTACCAGGGACTCCTACAATGAGCAGTTCTTC.

V is TRBV27 and J is TRBJ2-3, with D perhaps TRBD1 (6 bases). The germline CDR1 and CDR2 sequences are MNHEY and SMNVEV (reference sequence). V gave up 5 bases and J gave up 6 bases, with 15 bases separating them. This CDR3 spans 14 amino acids. CDR3 region: CASSPGIRGDTQYF. The DNA of the CDR3 is TGTGCCAGCAGTCCGGGAATAAGGGGGGATACGCAGTATTTT.

The J gene is TRBJ2-1, the V gene TRBV7-9, with 15 bases matching TRBD2. The CDR3 length is 17 residues. Germline CDR1 reads SEHNR; CDR2 reads FQNEAQ (reference sequence). The ends lost 5 bases at V and 6 bases at J; junction bases unmatched: 8. CDR3 in amino acids: CASSPGLAGGHGNEQFF. CDR3 DNA sequence: TGTGCCAGCAGCCCGGGACTAGCGGGAGGTCACGGCAATGAGCAGTTCTTC.

The sample holds one count of this clone. The chain combines TRBV5-1 with TRBJ2-5; 12 bases map to TRBD2. The CDR3 totals 16 residues. V was pared by 2 bases and J by 4 bases, with 6 bases of the junction left unmatched. In germline, CDR1 is SGHRS, CDR2 YFSETQ. CDR3 sequence: CASSLGLAGLGETQYF. The CDR3 DNA follows: TGCGCCAGCAGCTTAGGACTAGCGGGATTGGGAGAGACCCAGTACTTC.

The chain links TRBV14 to TRBJ1-4; the match to TRBD1 covers 12 bases. The CDR3 consists of 20 residues. Trimming removed 0 bases from V and 7 bases from J; junction bases left unmatched: 15. The germline gives CDR1 SGHDN, CDR2 FVKESK. The chain's CDR3 is CASSQERTGTGGKGSEKLFF. The CDR3 DNA reads TGTGCCAGCAGCCAAGAGCGAACCGGGACAGGGGGCAAGGGGAGTGAAAAACTGTTTTTT.

A single count supports this clone. The chain recombines TRBV19 with TRBJ1-6; tentative D call: TRBD1 (5 bases). Germline V gives CDR1 LNHDA, CDR2 SQIVND (reference sequence). This CDR3 has 14 amino acids. Trimming stripped 10 bases from V and 8 bases from J, with 18 bases between. CDR3 DNA sequence: TGTGCCACCCAAAGCGGGGGGAGAGATTCACCCCTCCACTTT. Its translation: CATQSGGRDSPLHF. Supplemented by reference TRBV19 and TRBJ1-6, the full variable domain reads DGGITQSPKYLFRKEGQNVTLSCEQNLNHDAMYWYRQDPGQGLRLIYYSQIVNDFQKGDIAEGYSVSREKKESFPLTVTSAQKNPTAFYLCATQSGGRDSPLHFGNGTRLTVT.

The chain recombines TRBV21-1 with TRBJ2-3; TRBD2 is the table's D call and was not checked against the DNA. TRBV21-1 is a pseudogene segment. The CDR3 is made up of 16 amino acids. The CDR3 nucleotides are TGTGCCAGCAGCAAAGGGCTAGCGGGAGAAGTAGATACGCAGTATTTT. This codes for CASSKGLAGEVDTQYF.

The rearrangement uses TRBV19 and TRBJ1-3, with 7 bases matching TRBD1. CDR1 is LNHDA, CDR2 SQIVND, per germline (reference sequence). The CDR3 totals 14 residues. The V gene end was trimmed by 7 bases and the J gene end by 0 bases; junction bases not matched to a gene: 3. Written as DNA, the CDR3 is TGTGCCAGTAAGGGGGCCCGCTCTGGAAACACCATATATTTT. It yields the protein CASKGARSGNTIYF.

The CDR3 reads CSANSFEKLFF. The CDR3 bases are TGCAGTGCTAATTCTTTTGAAAAACTGTTTTTT. The rearrangement uses TRBV20-1 and TRBJ1-4; no firm D call. This CDR3 comprises 11 residues. Germline CDR1 and CDR2: DFQATT and SNEGSKA (reference sequence). The ends were cut back, 4 bases at V and 7 bases at J, with 7 bases in the middle.

This rearrangement joins TRBV30 to TRBJ1-2, with 7 bases identical to TRBD1. J lost 7 bases, V lost 4 bases, and 12 bases had no gene match. Per germline, CDR1 GTSNPN and CDR2 SVGIG (reference sequence). CDR3 length: 14 residues. CDR3 sequence reads: CAWIRQGPTFGYTF. CDR3 nucleotides: TGTGCCTGGATTCGACAGGGCCCAACTTTTGGCTACACCTTC.